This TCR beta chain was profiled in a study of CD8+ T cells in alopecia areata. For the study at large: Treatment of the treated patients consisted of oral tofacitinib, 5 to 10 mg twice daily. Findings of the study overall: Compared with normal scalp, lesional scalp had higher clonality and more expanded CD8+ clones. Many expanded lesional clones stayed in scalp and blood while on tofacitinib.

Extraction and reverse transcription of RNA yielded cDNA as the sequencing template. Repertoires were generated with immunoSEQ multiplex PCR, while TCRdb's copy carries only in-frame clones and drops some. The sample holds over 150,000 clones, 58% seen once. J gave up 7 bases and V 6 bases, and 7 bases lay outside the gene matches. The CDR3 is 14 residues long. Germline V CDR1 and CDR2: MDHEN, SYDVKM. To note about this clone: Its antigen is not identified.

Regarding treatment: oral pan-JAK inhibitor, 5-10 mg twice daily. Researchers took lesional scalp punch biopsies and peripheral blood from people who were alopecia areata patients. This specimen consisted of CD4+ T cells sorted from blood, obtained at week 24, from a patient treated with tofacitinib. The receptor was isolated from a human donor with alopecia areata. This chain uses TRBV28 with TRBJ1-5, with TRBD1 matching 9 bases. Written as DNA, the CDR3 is TGTGCCAGCAGCCAGGACAGGGGCAGCCAGCCCCAGCATTTT. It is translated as CASSQDRGSQPQHF.